The 10 T cell receptor beta chains listed next were all sequenced from one sample in a study of human T cells and chemical hapten exposure. Researchers extracted total RNA from unfractionated whole blood. Unique molecular identifiers were linked by the library to individual cDNA molecules. In TCRdb, the reads were re-called with MiXCR into one record per CDR3 protein. The table lists about 120,000 distinct CDR3 sequences, 8% to 9.5% of them singletons. Sequencing used whole blood. These receptors came from a human donor in good health. Some clones in this sample may be carry-over from other donors' samples.

This clonotype was observed a few times. The V and J genes are TRBV27 and TRBJ1-1; 8 positions agree with TRBD1. CDR1 and CDR2 from the germline V gene are MNHEY and SMNVEV (reference sequence). There are 16 residues in the CDR3. The V and J ends lost 0 bases and 1 base, in that order; junction bases with no gene match: 4. CDR3 nucleotides: TGTGCCAGCAGTTTATCGACACAGGGGGGGAACACTGAAGCTTTCTTT. It codes for CASSLSTQGGNTEAFF.

The table lists this clonotype with many counts. The chain has TRBV6-5 and TRBJ2-2; TRBD2 aligns across 8 bases. This CDR3 has 17 amino acids. In germline, CDR1 is MNHEY, CDR2 SVGAGI. J was trimmed by 7 bases and V by 6 bases; bases with no gene match: 16. This CDR3 is CASSPPWSGRVGGELFF. The CDR3, as DNA: TGTGCCAGCAGCCCCCCGTGGAGCGGGAGAGTCGGCGGGGAGCTGTTTTTT.

The V gene is TRBV11-3, the J gene TRBJ2-2, with 8 bases lining up with TRBD2. The V segment lost 3 bases and the J segment 4 bases; nucleotides outside the gene matches: 4. The CDR3 spans 15 residues. The germline CDR1 and CDR2 sequences are SGHNT and YENEEA. The CDR3 sequence is CASSFGGASTGELFF. The CDR3 region has the DNA TGTGCCAGCAGCTTCGGGGGGGCAAGCACCGGGGAGCTGTTTTTT. Looking up the rest from reference TRBV11-3 and TRBJ2-2 gives the full variable domain: EAGVVQSPRYKIIEKKQPVAFWCNPISGHNTLYWYLQNLGQGPELLIRYENEEAVDDSQLPKDRFSAERLKGVDSTLKIQPAELGDSAVYLCASSFGGASTGELFFGEGSRLTVL.

Points on this clonotype: At one of its ends the junction is not consistent with the germline gene, which may arise from a read error. The J gene is TRBJ1-5, the V gene TRBV27; 8 bases agree with TRBD1. Germline loops: CDR1 MNHEY, CDR2 SMNVEV (reference sequence). The CDR3 extends over 16 amino acids. The CDR3 sequence is CASSLSGTGTFQPQHF. The CDR3 bases are TGTGCCAGCAGTCTATCCGGGACAGGCACTTTTCAGCCCCAGCATTTT.

This clonotype was detected a few times. The rearrangement links TRBV6-5 to TRBJ1-3; D is unclear. The CDR3 consists of 13 residues. The germline CDR1 and CDR2 sequences are MNHEY and SVGAGI. V lost 8 bases and J 0 bases, leaving 8 bases between the germline ends. The CDR3 DNA is TGTGCCAGCTCCACACACTCTGGAAACACCATATATTTT. It translates to CASSTHSGNTIYF.

This clonotype was recorded many times. This chain connects TRBV20-1 to TRBJ1-5, with D uncertain. Germline CDR1 reads DFQATT; CDR2 reads SNEGSKA (reference sequence). The CDR3 runs 15 residues. The V and J ends lost 3 bases and 1 base respectively, with 13 bases between them. CDR3 protein: CSASVRAASNQPQHF. The CDR3 DNA is TGCAGTGCTAGTGTAAGGGCGGCGAGCAATCAGCCCCAGCATTTT.

The V and J genes are TRBV7-9 and TRBJ2-6, with D unresolved. Germline V gene sequence: CDR1 SEHNR, CDR2 FQNEAQ (reference sequence). Trimming left V 4 bases short and J 2 bases short, with 6 bases between. This CDR3 is 14 amino acids long. CDR3 protein: CASSSTTGANVLTF. The CDR3 DNA reads TGTGCCAGCAGCTCCACAACTGGGGCCAACGTCCTGACTTTC.

The chain's CDR3 is CASSLITGGPETQYF. The DNA of the CDR3 is TGTGCCAGCAGCTTAATAACAGGGGGCCCAGAGACCCAGTACTTC. V is TRBV7-2 and J is TRBJ2-5; 9 bases line up with TRBD1. This CDR3 contains 15 residues. CDR1 and CDR2 (germline): SGHTA, FQGNSA. With 2 bases clipped from V and 4 bases from J, the junction kept 5 bases outside the gene matches. The full variable domain, with the rest looked up from reference TRBV7-2 and TRBJ2-5, is GAGVSQSPSNKVTEKGKDVELRCDPISGHTALYWYRQSLGQGLEFLIYFQGNSAPDKSGLPSDRFSAERTGGSVSTLTIQRTQQEDSAVYLCASSLITGGPETQYFGPGTRLLVL.

This clonotype has a count of ten or more. This sequence joins TRBV5-6 and TRBJ1-5; 7 positions match TRBD1. V lost 5 bases and J lost 7; bases outside the gene matches: 9. CDR3 length: 14 amino acids. Germline V lookup: CDR1 SGHDT, CDR2 YYEEEE. CDR3 sequence: CASSRDRDGQPQHF. CDR3 bases: TGTGCCAGCAGTCGAGACAGGGATGGGCAGCCCCAGCATTTT. The entire variable domain, with the rest obtained from reference TRBV5-6 and TRBJ1-5, is as follows: DAGVTQSPTHLIKTRGQQVTLRCSPKSGHDTVSWYQQALGQGPQFIFQYYEEEERQRGNFPDRFSGHQFPNYSSELNVNALLLGDSALYLCASSRDRDGQPQHFGDGTRLSIL.

The sample holds many counts of this clonotype. This rearrangement joins TRBV7-9 to TRBJ1-4; TRBD1 agrees at 10 bases. The germline V gene has CDR1 SEHNR and CDR2 FQNEAQ (reference sequence). J lost 8 bases, V lost 6 bases, and 9 bases had no gene match. The CDR3 contains 15 residues. Written as DNA, the CDR3 is TGTGCCAGCAGTACCCGGGACAGGGGAAAAGAAAAACTGTTTTTT. It yields the protein CASSTRDRGKEKLFF.